Listed here are 13 T cell receptor beta chains from one sample, sequenced in a study of T cells after yellow fever vaccination. In TCRdb, the 5' RACE reads were re-called with MiXCR into one record per CDR3 protein. The sample consists of 340,000 or so distinct CDR3 sequences, under 15% of them appearing once. Material: CD4+ T cells sorted from PBMCs, obtained 15 days after the yellow fever booster vaccination. Source of these receptors: a man aged 18 to 35 who received the YFV17D yellow fever vaccine.

This clonotype has just a few counts. The chain has TRBV12-3 or TRBV12-4 and TRBJ1-5; D unclear. The CDR3 contains 13 residues. Trimming took 6 bases from V and 7 from J, leaving 13 bases between them. This chain's CDR3 is CASSLGSEQPQHF. In DNA form, the CDR3 reads TGTGCCAGCAGCCTCGGTTCCGAACAGCCCCAGCATTTT.

This chain joins TRBV12-3 or TRBV12-4 and TRBJ2-1; D possibly corresponds to TRBD1 (6 bases). The V and J ends lost 2 bases and 2 bases respectively, with 10 bases between them. The CDR3 is made up of 15 amino acids. The CDR3 DNA reads TGTGCCAGCAGTTTAATGGGGGCTACCTACAATGAGCAGTTCTTC. This codes for CASSLMGATYNEQFF.

This clonotype showed up just a few times. The genes are TRBV20-1 and TRBJ2-7; 12 bases match TRBD2. V dropped 6 bases and J dropped 6; count of bases not matched to a gene: 12. The CDR3 has 15 amino acids. Germline V gene data show CDR1 as DFQATT and CDR2 as SNEGSKA (reference sequence). The CDR3 reads CSARRSSGGVGEQYV. In DNA, the CDR3 is TGCAGTGCCCGTCGATCTAGCGGGGGGGTCGGCGAGCAGTACGTC.

The genes are TRBV11-3 and TRBJ1-1, with TRBD1 as a possible D gene (6 bases). V lost 5 bases to trimming and J lost 3 bases, with 16 bases between them. The CDR3 has 15 residues. Looked up from germline, CDR1 is SGHNT and CDR2 is YENEEA. The CDR3 protein is CASSLEGVRDTEAFF. The DNA for the CDR3 is TGTGCCAGCAGCCTCGAGGGGGTACGGGACACTGAAGCTTTCTTT.

V usage is TRBV3-1 and J usage is TRBJ1-1; possibly TRBD1 for D (5 bases). This CDR3 region has 11 residues. Trimming pared 3 bases from V and 10 bases from J, leaving 9 bases between. Germline assignment: CDR1 LGHDT and CDR2 YNNKEL (reference sequence). The CDR3: CASSQGLIAFF. In nucleotides, the CDR3 is TGTGCCAGCAGCCAGGGGCTCATAGCTTTCTTT.

There are many counts of this clonotype. This chain joins TRBV20-1 and TRBJ2-5, with 8 bases that match TRBD2. CDR1 DFQATT and CDR2 SNEGSKA come from the germline V gene (reference sequence). The V segment lost 3 bases and the J segment 3 bases; nucleotides outside the gene matches: 3. The CDR3 has 13 amino acids. The CDR3 region is CSASGGVEETQYF. CDR3 bases: TGCAGTGCTAGCGGGGGGGTTGAAGAGACCCAGTACTTC.

Ten or more counts support this clonotype. The chain links TRBV15 to TRBJ2-7, with D uncertain. The CDR3 length is 16 residues. Trimming took 3 bases from V and 0 from J, leaving 15 bases between them. Germline V lookup: CDR1 LNHNV, CDR2 YYDKDF (reference sequence). CDR3 amino acids: CATSRLSRSGSYEQYF. The CDR3 DNA reads as TGTGCCACCAGCAGGTTGAGCAGGTCGGGCTCCTACGAGCAGTACTTC. The full variable domain, rest sourced from reference TRBV15 and TRBJ2-7, is DAMVIQNPRYQVTQFGKPVTLSCSQTLNHNVMYWYQQKSSQAPKLLFHYYDKDFNNEADTPDNFQSRRPNTSFCFLDIRSPGLGDTAMYLCATSRLSRSGSYEQYFGPGTRLTVT.

V and J are TRBV7-2 and TRBJ2-7, with a weak D call TRBD2 (7 bases). Trimming pared 2 bases from V and 2 bases from J, leaving 13 bases between. CDR1 is SGHTA and CDR2 is FQGNSA in the germline V gene. CDR3 length: 15 amino acids. In DNA, the CDR3 is TGTGCCAGCAGCTTATTCGTCGGGGGGCCCTACGAGCAGTACTTC. Its protein product is CASSLFVGGPYEQYF.

Only a few counts were recorded for this clonotype. The chain carries TRBV24-1 and TRBJ1-2; unclear D gene. The germline V gene has CDR1 KGHDR and CDR2 SFDVKD. CDR3 length: 12 residues. V lost 3 bases, J lost 6 bases, and 7 bases lay in between. This chain's CDR3 is CATSDPGHGYTF. CDR3 in DNA: TGTGCCACCAGTGATCCCGGTCATGGCTACACCTTC.

There are a few counts of this clonotype. The rearrangement uses TRBV11-2 and TRBJ1-1; no firm D call. This CDR3 spans 16 amino acids. Germline CDR1 is SGHAT and CDR2 is FQNNGV. With 5 bases removed from V and 0 bases from J, the gap between germline ends came to 16 bases. Here the CDR3 reads CASSPRLGRVNTEAFF. The CDR3 nucleotides read TGTGCCAGCAGCCCCCGCCTGGGGAGAGTGAACACTGAAGCTTTCTTT.

The J gene is TRBJ1-1, the V gene TRBV4-3; D gene ambiguous. The CDR3 covers 15 residues. In germline, CDR1 is LGHNA, CDR2 YSLEER. The V gene lost 0 bases and the J gene lost 2 bases, with 10 bases spanning the gap. CDR3 residues: CASSQDGTLNTEAFF. The CDR3 DNA follows: TGCGCCAGCAGCCAAGACGGCACTCTTAACACTGAAGCTTTCTTT.

This clonotype occurred many times. The CDR3 reads CASSLPGPSQRSPLHF. CDR3 DNA sequence: TGTGCCAGCAGCTTACCTGGGCCTTCACAGAGATCACCCCTCCACTTT. This chain joins TRBV7-8 and TRBJ1-6; D gene unclear. V lost 2 bases and J lost 10, with 18 bases in between. CDR3 length: 16 amino acids. Per germline, CDR1 SGHVS and CDR2 FQNEAQ.

The chain recombines TRBV7-6 with TRBJ2-2; D ambiguous. Trimming took off 1 base at V and 4 bases at J, with 7 bases between the two ends. This CDR3 has 14 residues. Germline V lookup: CDR1 SGHVS, CDR2 FNYEAQ. CDR3 in amino acids: CASSLGAITGELFF. The CDR3 nucleotides are TGTGCCAGCAGCTTAGGTGCGATCACCGGGGAGCTGTTTTTT.